Included here is one T cell receptor (beta chain) sequence, with context. These data originate in a study of shared clonotypes between healthy human individuals. Profiling relied on immunoSEQ multiplex PCR, and the TCRdb table lists in-frame clones only, not all of them. The sample lists roughly 650,000 clones, more than 95% occurring once. The material sequenced was naive CD4+ T cells sorted from blood. Subset of the sample: CD45RA+ positively selected. This TCR came from a woman in her 30s in good health.

CDR3 DNA: TGTGCCAGCAGGTGGAATACTAGCGGACACAATGAGCAGTTCTTC. Translation gives CASRWNTSGHNEQFF. The chain combines TRBV2 with TRBJ2-1; TRBD2 matches at 8 bases. Germline assignment: CDR1 SNHLY and CDR2 FYNNEI. The junction had 9 bases not matched to a gene; V was cut back by 6 bases and J by 5 bases. The CDR3 totals 15 residues.